Listed below are T cell receptor beta chains from one sample, sequenced in a study of beta chain features in type 1 diabetes. Clones were sequenced by immunoSEQ multiplex PCR, and TCRdb holds only the in-frame ones, with some missing. The data hold a few hundred thousand clones, with over 25% observed a single time. What was sequenced was naive CD4+ T cells from blood. Source of these receptors: a man in his late teens or twenties in good health. CDR3s include the opening cysteine and the closing phenylalanine or tryptophan. D genes are given only for firm matches. Clone sizes are given selectively: once, few, many, or a class where the clone is expanded.

D gene	V gene	J gene	clone size	CDR3 DNA	CDR3 protein
NA	TRBV30	TRBJ1-5	NA	TGTGCCTGGTCTTCCCGGGGTAATCAGCCCCAGCATTTT	CAWSSRGNQPQHF
TRBD1	TRBV7-6	TRBJ2-1	NA	TGTGCCAGCAGCCTCGGGACAGGAACCTACAATGAGCAGTTCTTC	CASSLGTGTYNEQFF
TRBD1	TRBV27	TRBJ2-2	few	TGTGCCAGCAGTCCAATCGGGACAGCACCGGGGGAGCTGTTTTTT	CASSPIGTAPGELFF
NA	TRBV9	TRBJ1-5	few	TGTGCCAGCAGCGCGGGGATCGGTCAGCCCCAGCATTTT	CASSAGIGQPQHF
TRBD1	TRBV23-1	TRBJ2-1	NA	TGCGCCAGCAGTCCCGGCTTGCGACAGGGGTACAATGAGCAGTTCTTC	CASSPGLRQGYNEQFF
NA	TRBV7-9	TRBJ2-7	few	TGTGCCAGCAGCCCCCTCTACGAGCAGTACTTC	CASSPLYEQYF
TRBD1	TRBV27	TRBJ2-7	few	TGTGCCAGCACCAGGGACAGGGGAGGATGGCAGTACTTC	CASTRDRGGWQYF
NA	TRBV5-1	TRBJ2-1	NA	TGCGCCAGCAGCCAGAGCTCCTACAATGAGCAGTTCTTC	CASSQSSYNEQFF
NA	TRBV9	TRBJ1-5	few	TGTGCCAGCAGCGTAGAGGGGGAAGGGCCCCAGCATTTT	CASSVEGEGPQHF
NA	TRBV29-1	TRBJ1-2	NA	TGCAGCGTTCTAGGTGGAGCTAACTATGGCTACACCTTC	CSVLGGANYGYTF
NA	TRBV10-3	TRBJ1-1	few	TGTGCCATCACTCACAGGGTTAGTACTGAAGCTTTCTTT	CAITHRVSTEAFF
TRBD1	TRBV5-1	TRBJ2-1	NA	TGCGCCAGCAGCCCGGACAGGAGCTCCTACAATGAGCAGTTCTTC	CASSPDRSSYNEQFF
NA	TRBV25-1	TRBJ2-5	NA	TGTGCCAGCAGTCCGCGTTTTTACCAAGAGACCCAGTACTTC	CASSPRFYQETQYF
TRBD2	TRBV4-3	TRBJ2-3	few	TGCGCCAGCAGCCAAGAGAGGAGCGGGAGTGATGCAGATACGCAGTATTTT	CASSQERSGSDADTQYF
TRBD1	TRBV30	TRBJ1-4	NA	TGTGCCTGGAAGGCAGGGGGGGGAAAGCTGTTTTTT	CAWKAGGGKLFF
TRBD1	TRBV4-1	TRBJ2-5	NA	TGCGCCAGCAGCCAGACCGGGACAGCGCAAGAGACCCAGTACTTC	CASSQTGTAQETQYF
NA	TRBV15	TRBJ2-2	few	TGTGCCACCAGCAAAAGGGCAGGGTTCACCGGGGAGCTGTTTTTT	CATSKRAGFTGELFF
NA	TRBV9	TRBJ2-3	NA	TGTGCCAGCAGCCCCAGCACAGATACGCAGTATTTT	CASSPSTDTQYF
NA	TRBV5-4	TRBJ2-1	NA	TGTGCCAGCAGCTTGGGGGGAACGAATGAGCAGTTCTTC	CASSLGGTNEQFF
TRBD2	TRBV15	TRBJ2-1	NA	TGTGCCACCAGCAGGCTAGCGGGGTCCTACAATGAGCAGTTCTTC	CATSRLAGSYNEQFF
NA	TRBV7-2	TRBJ2-1	NA	TGTGCCAGCAGCTTAAAGTCCGACTACAATGAGCAGTTCTTC	CASSLKSDYNEQFF
NA	TRBV30	TRBJ1-1	NA	TGTGCCTGGAAAGGCTGGGGGAAGGGTCTTGAAGCTTTCTTT	CAWKGWGKGLEAFF
TRBD2	TRBV5-4	TRBJ2-7	NA	TGTGCCAGCACCCAAAGTGTTACTAGCGGAGCCTACGAGCAGTACTTC	CASTQSVTSGAYEQYF
TRBD1	TRBV29-1	TRBJ2-7	few	TGCAGCGCCTCGGGACAGGGGGCGATTGAGCAGTACTTC	CSASGQGAIEQYF
NA	TRBV29-1	TRBJ2-1	NA	TGCAGCGTACTGTATAGAGGCTCCTACAATGAGCAGTTCTTC	CSVLYRGSYNEQFF
NA	TRBV5-4	TRBJ1-2	NA	TGTGCCAGCCATACAGATCCCTTCTATGGCTACACCTTC	CASHTDPFYGYTF
TRBD2	TRBV7-2	TRBJ2-7	few	TGTGCCAGCGGAACGCGAAGAGCGGGAATCTACGAGCAGTACTTC	CASGTRRAGIYEQYF
NA	TRBV10-3	TRBJ1-2	NA	TGTGCCATCAGTGAGGTAACAGGAAGCACCTTC	CAISEVTGSTF
NA	TRBV30	TRBJ2-2	few	TGTGCCTGGAGGGCACAGGTCACCGGGGAGCTGTTTTTT	CAWRAQVTGELFF
NA	TRBV6-5	TRBJ2-3	NA	TGTGCCAGCAGTGCCCTCACAGATACGCAGTATTTT	CASSALTDTQYF
NA	TRBV5-6	TRBJ1-5	few	TGTGCCAGCAGCGCGGGTACAGGAGGAAGCAATCAGCCCCAGCATTTT	CASSAGTGGSNQPQHF
TRBD1	TRBV25-1	TRBJ1-2	few	TGTGCCAGCAGACATACAGGGGACTATGGCTACACCTTC	CASRHTGDYGYTF
NA	TRBV30	TRBJ1-5	NA	TGTGCCTGGAGTGATGGTAGCAATCAGCCCCAGCATTTT	CAWSDGSNQPQHF
NA	TRBV5-4	TRBJ2-7	NA	TGTGCCAGCAGCTTGGTCAATAGATTTACCTACGAGCAGTACTTC	CASSLVNRFTYEQYF
NA	TRBV15	TRBJ1-1	NA	TGTGCCACCAGCAGGGGATCGACAGCCAACACTGAAGCTTTCTTT	CATSRGSTANTEAFF
TRBD1	TRBV7-9	TRBJ2-3	few	TGTGCCAGCAGCCGGACTGACAGGGGGCAAGATACGCAGTATTTT	CASSRTDRGQDTQYF
NA	TRBV30	TRBJ2-7	once	TGTGCCTGGAGTGTACGGTTGATCTCCTACGAGCAGTACTTC	CAWSVRLISYEQYF
TRBD2	TRBV15	TRBJ2-1	NA	TGTGCCACCAGCAGAATTAGCGGGAGGGCCATTGAGCAGTTCTTC	CATSRISGRAIEQFF
NA	TRBV5-1	TRBJ2-5	NA	TGCGCCAGCAGCTTGGCCTCTAGCGACGAGACCCAGTACTTC	CASSLASSDETQYF
NA	TRBV7-2	TRBJ2-4	few	TGTGCCAGCAGCCCGGGACGCGGGGAATACATTCAGTACTTC	CASSPGRGEYIQYF
NA	TRBV29-1	TRBJ2-3	NA	TGCAGCGTGAACTCAGGGGCAGATACGCAGTATTTT	CSVNSGADTQYF
NA	TRBV30	TRBJ2-5	NA	TGTGCCTGGAGACGGGATCAAGAGACCCAGTACTTC	CAWRRDQETQYF
TRBD1	TRBV7-2	TRBJ1-2	few	TGTGCCAGCAGCTCCGGACAGGGGCGTAACTATGGCTACACCTTC	CASSSGQGRNYGYTF
NA	TRBV5-6	TRBJ1-1	NA	TGTGCCAGCAGCCTGGGAACCTTGAACACTGAAGCTTTCTTT	CASSLGTLNTEAFF
TRBD1	TRBV5-1	TRBJ2-1	NA	TGCGCCAGCAGCCGCGACAGGGGGCAGAGCAATGAGCAGTTCTTC	CASSRDRGQSNEQFF
NA	TRBV9	TRBJ1-3	once	TGTGCCAGCGGTCCGACGGTGACTGGAAACACCATATATTTT	CASGPTVTGNTIYF
NA	TRBV2	TRBJ2-3	few	TGTGCCAGCAAGGTGACAGATACGCAGTATTTT	CASKVTDTQYF
NA	TRBV27	TRBJ1-2	few	TGTGCCAGCCGGCCCTCGGGAGGACCCTATGGCTACACCTTC	CASRPSGGPYGYTF
TRBD1	TRBV7-2	TRBJ2-7	NA	TGTGCCAGCAGCCCTGATCCGGGACAGGGGGCCTACGAGCAGTACTTC	CASSPDPGQGAYEQYF
TRBD2	TRBV29-1	TRBJ2-7	NA	TGCAGCGTTGAAGCGTCGGGGACTAGCGGGACCTACGAGCAGTACTTC	CSVEASGTSGTYEQYF
NA	TRBV6-6	TRBJ2-1	NA	TGTGCCAGCAGTTATTCTTTCCCGGGGATCGAGCAGTTCTTC	CASSYSFPGIEQFF
NA	TRBV30	TRBJ2-1	NA	TGTGCCTGGAGTGTACGGGTCAAGCCCTACAATGAGCAGTTCTTC	CAWSVRVKPYNEQFF